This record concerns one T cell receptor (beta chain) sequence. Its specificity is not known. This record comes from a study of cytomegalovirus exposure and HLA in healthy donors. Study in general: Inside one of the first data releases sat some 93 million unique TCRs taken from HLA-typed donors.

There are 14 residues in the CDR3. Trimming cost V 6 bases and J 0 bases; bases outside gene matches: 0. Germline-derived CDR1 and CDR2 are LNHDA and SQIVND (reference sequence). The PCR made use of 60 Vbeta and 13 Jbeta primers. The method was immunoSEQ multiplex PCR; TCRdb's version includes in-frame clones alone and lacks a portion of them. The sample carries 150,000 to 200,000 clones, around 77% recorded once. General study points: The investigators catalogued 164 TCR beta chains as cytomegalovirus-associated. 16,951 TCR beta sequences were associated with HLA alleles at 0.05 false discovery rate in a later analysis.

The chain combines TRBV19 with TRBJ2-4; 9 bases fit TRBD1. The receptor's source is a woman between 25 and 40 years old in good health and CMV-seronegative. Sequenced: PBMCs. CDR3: CASRDRGAKNIQYF. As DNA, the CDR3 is TGTGCCAGTAGGGACAGGGGAGCCAAAAACATTCAGTACTTC.